One sample yielded the 31 T cell receptor beta chains listed below, sequenced in a study of OX40 agonist ivuxolimab in advanced cancers. Sequencing was performed with immunoSEQ multiplex PCR; in TCRdb, only in-frame clones are kept and a portion is missing. The sample lists 35,000 to 45,000 clones, about four fifths occurring once. This material consisted of CD4+ or CD8+ T cells sorted from blood, taken in a trial of the OX40 agonist ivuxolimab. Source of these receptors: an adult with an advanced solid tumor such as melanoma, head and neck, liver or kidney cancer.

Worth noting for this clone: The same CDR3 arises from other DNA sequences in this sample as well. The chain uses TRBV28 and TRBJ2-2, with D hard to call. V was trimmed by 4 bases and J by 6 bases, leaving 9 bases between them. CDR1 MDHEN and CDR2 SYDVKM come from the germline V gene. The CDR3 totals 13 residues. The CDR3 is CASSWVEPGELFF. The CDR3 region has the DNA TGTGCCAGCAGTTGGGTGGAACCCGGGGAGCTGTTTTTT.

V is TRBV7-2 and J is TRBJ2-3; D may be TRBD2 (6 bases). Germline CDR1 reads SGHTA; CDR2 reads FQGNSA. The V and J ends lost 5 bases and 4 bases respectively, with 19 bases between them. The CDR3 loop spans 16 amino acids. CDR3 bases: TGTGCCAGCAGCGCCTCACTAGCAATTGGCTCAGATACGCAGTATTTT. Translating it yields CASSASLAIGSDTQYF.

The chain joins TRBV6-5 to TRBJ1-4; D is undetermined. Trimming shortened V by 8 bases and J by 0 bases, and 7 bases separated the two germline ends. Germline CDR1 reads MNHEY; CDR2 reads SVGAGI. The CDR3 has 13 residues. CDR3 region: CASGRPTNEKLFF. For the CDR3, the DNA is TGTGCCAGCGGGAGACCAACTAATGAAAAACTGTTTTTT.

The gene calls are TRBV11-3 and TRBJ2-1; 9 positions agree with TRBD2. Germline values: CDR1 SGHNT, CDR2 YENEEA. Unmatched junction bases numbered 13, after V lost 2 bases and J lost 8 bases. The CDR3 runs to 17 residues. In DNA form, the CDR3 reads TGTGCCAGCAGCTTAAACTCCCTTTTAGCGGGAGCGGATGAGCAGTTCTTC. This encodes CASSLNSLLAGADEQFF.

This clone was seen only a few times. The chain combines TRBV7-5 with TRBJ2-5; the table's D call TRBD1 went unverified against the DNA. TRBV7-5 is assigned pseudogene status. This CDR3 has 17 residues. The CDR3 sequence: CASSLRGEEQDGETQYF. The CDR3 DNA is TGTGCCAGCAGCTTAAGGGGCGAGGAACAGGATGGAGAGACCCAGTACTTC.

V gene TRBV5-1 combines with J gene TRBJ2-7; D not certain. Germline V gene data show CDR1 as SGHRS and CDR2 as YFSETQ. V lost 0 bases and J lost 6, with 7 bases in between. This CDR3 region has 12 residues. CDR3 region: CASSLGQREQYF. CDR3 DNA sequence: TGCGCCAGCAGCTTGGGGCAGCGCGAGCAGTACTTC.

V is TRBV5-1 and J is TRBJ2-7, with 7 bases lining up with TRBD2. Germline V lookup: CDR1 SGHRS, CDR2 YFSETQ. V lost 0 bases and J lost 3; bases outside the gene matches: 9. The CDR3 has 16 amino acids. In DNA, the CDR3 is TGCGCCAGCAGCTTGGGCCGCAGCGGGGCCGGCTACGAGCAGTACTTC. It translates to CASSLGRSGAGYEQYF.

The CDR3 here is CSGEGLVETQYF. The CDR3 DNA reads TGCAGCGGAGAGGGACTAGTAGAGACCCAGTACTTC. The chain recombines TRBV29-1 with TRBJ2-5, with TRBD2 matching over 8 bases. The CDR3 covers 12 residues. Losses at the gene ends were 7 bases for V and 4 bases for J; bases not matched to a gene: 5. The germline V gene has CDR1 SQVTM and CDR2 ANQGSEA.

V and J are TRBV9 and TRBJ1-1; D is unresolved. With 0 bases removed from V and 2 bases from J, the gap between germline ends came to 8 bases. From germline, CDR1 is SGDLS and CDR2 YYNGEE. The CDR3 spans 14 residues. As DNA, the CDR3 is TGTGCCAGCAGCGTAGCTCCAGAAAACACTGAAGCTTTCTTT. Residues: CASSVAPENTEAFF.

This chain uses TRBV7-3 with TRBJ2-2; no definite D call. The CDR3 sequence is 17 residues long. V was shortened by 5 bases and J by 0 bases, with 16 bases between the two germline ends. CDR1 and CDR2 from the germline V gene are SGHTA and FQGTGA. CDR3 region: CASSPSGGVANTGELFF. The CDR3 DNA reads TGTGCCAGCAGCCCCTCTGGCGGAGTCGCGAACACCGGGGAGCTGTTTTTT.

The chain employs TRBV7-9 and TRBJ1-4, with a weak D call TRBD1 (6 bases). With 1 base removed from V and 5 bases from J, the gap between germline ends came to 14 bases. CDR1 is SEHNR and CDR2 is FQNEAQ in the germline V gene (reference sequence). The CDR3 has 16 residues. CDR3 nucleotide sequence: TGTGCCAGCAGCTTAGACGGACACAGGGAGAATGAAAAACTGTTTTTT. Translating it yields CASSLDGHRENEKLFF.

The V call is TRBV7-9, the J call TRBJ2-3, with a weak D call TRBD2 (6 bases). Trimming removed 2 bases from V and 0 bases from J, with 12 bases in between. Germline V CDR1 and CDR2: SEHNR, FQNEAQ (reference sequence). The CDR3 runs to 16 residues. The CDR3 spells CASSLRAGTSTDTQYF. The CDR3 bases are TGTGCCAGCAGCTTAAGGGCAGGGACTAGCACAGATACGCAGTATTTT. Full variable domain (outside the CDR3, taken from reference TRBV7-9 and TRBJ2-3): DTGVSQNPRHKITKRGQNVTFRCDPISEHNRLYWYRQTLGQGPEFLTYFQNEAQLEKSRLLSDRFSAERPKGSFSTLEIQRTEQGDSAMYLCASSLRAGTSTDTQYFGPGTRLTVL.

This chain links TRBV10-3 with TRBJ2-1, with TRBD2 identical over 10 bases. This CDR3 region has 15 residues. The germline V gene has CDR1 ENHRY and CDR2 SYGVKD. The V segment lost 0 bases and the J segment 5 bases; nucleotides outside the gene matches: 1. The DNA of the CDR3 is TGTGCCATCAGTGAGTCTCTAGCGGGAGACAATGAGCAGTTCTTC. Amino acid sequence: CAISESLAGDNEQFF.

The J gene is TRBJ2-7, the V gene TRBV11-3; D not resolved. V lost 1 base and J lost 1, with 11 bases in between. Germline-derived CDR1 and CDR2 are SGHNT and YENEEA. There are 15 residues in the CDR3. CDR3 nucleotides: TGTGCCAGCAGCTTAGGTACCCAACCATCCTACGAGCAGTACTTC. Protein product: CASSLGTQPSYEQYF. The variable domain in full, completed from reference TRBV11-3 and TRBJ2-7, reads EAGVVQSPRYKIIEKKQPVAFWCNPISGHNTLYWYLQNLGQGPELLIRYENEEAVDDSQLPKDRFSAERLKGVDSTLKIQPAELGDSAVYLCASSLGTQPSYEQYFGPGTRLTVT.

The V and J genes are TRBV6-5 and TRBJ1-4; D is uncertain. In germline, CDR1 is MNHEY, CDR2 SVGAGI. The V end was cut by 5 bases, the J end by 8 bases, with 18 bases between. CDR3 length: 15 amino acids. For the CDR3, the DNA is TGTGCCAGCAGTCCACGGAGGGATGTTCGCGAAAAACTGTTTTTT. It encodes CASSPRRDVREKLFF.

This clone was seen once. The rearrangement joins TRBV7-2 to TRBJ2-1; 8 nucleotides agree with TRBD2. V gave up 1 base and J gave up 7 bases; unmatched junction bases: 15. The germline V gene encodes CDR1 SGHTA and CDR2 FQGNSA. The CDR3 spans 18 residues. The CDR3 loop is CASSLVLRREVGGNEQFF. CDR3 nucleotide sequence: TGTGCCAGCAGCTTAGTTTTGCGGCGGGAGGTGGGAGGTAATGAGCAGTTCTTC.

This clone was seen a handful of times. The V and J genes are TRBV28 and TRBJ2-2, with D perhaps matching TRBD2 (5 bases). Germline CDR1 reads MDHEN; CDR2 reads SYDVKM. The CDR3 runs to 15 residues. V was cut by 2 bases and J by 4 bases, with 11 bases left in between. The CDR3 sequence is CASSLEGAGTGELFF. Here the CDR3 DNA reads TGTGCCAGCAGTTTAGAGGGCGCGGGCACCGGGGAGCTGTTTTTT.

The gene calls are TRBV6-7 and TRBJ1-1; no reliable D call. TRBV6-7 is an open reading frame, and its role is uncertain. Trimming cost V 5 bases and J 11 bases, with 6 bases left between them. The CDR3 spans 9 residues. The CDR3, as DNA: TGTGCCAGCAGTGTCGAGGCTTTCTTT. Amino acid sequence: CASSVEAFF.

The CDR3 bases are TGTGCCAGCAGAAAGCGGACAGGGCCGAGCTCCTACGAGCAGTACTTC. As protein: CASRKRTGPSSYEQYF. The J gene is TRBJ2-7, the V gene TRBV7-9; TRBD1 aligns across 8 bases. This CDR3 has 16 amino acids. From germline, CDR1 is SEHNR and CDR2 FQNEAQ (reference sequence). V lost 6 bases and J lost 0; bases outside the gene matches: 10.

This chain uses TRBV5-6 with TRBJ2-1; D is possibly TRBD1 (5 bases). The CDR3 covers 12 residues. With 5 bases removed from V and 6 bases from J, the gap between germline ends came to 9 bases. Germline CDR1 and CDR2: SGHDT and YYEEEE. The CDR3 DNA reads TGTGCCAGCAGTTCACAGGTCAATGAGCAGTTCTTC. Translating gives CASSSQVNEQFF.

This clone was observed a few times. The chain carries TRBV6-5 and TRBJ1-5, with D maybe TRBD1 (5 bases). The CDR3 is 14 residues long. Germline loops: CDR1 MNHEY, CDR2 SVGAGI. V gave up 7 bases and J gave up 4 bases, with 14 bases separating them. CDR3 in DNA: TGTGCCAGCACTCGATGGGCAGGGAATCAGCCCCAGCATTTT. Translated: CASTRWAGNQPQHF.

This clone was recorded a few times. This chain connects TRBV11-2 to TRBJ1-2; TRBD1 agrees at 7 bases. The CDR3 totals 13 residues. Trimming at V came to 4 bases and at J to 4 bases, leaving 3 bases not matched to a gene. The V gene's germline CDR1 is SGHAT and CDR2 FQNNGV. Here the CDR3 reads CASSSGTVYGYTF. The CDR3 bases are TGTGCCAGCAGCTCCGGGACAGTCTATGGCTACACCTTC.

This clone was seen a few times. V and J are TRBV7-9 and TRBJ2-7, with 9 bases lining up with TRBD1. The junction had 5 bases not matched to a gene; V was cut back by 5 bases and J by 9 bases. This CDR3 has 12 residues. Germline lookup yields CDR1 SEHNR and CDR2 FQNEAQ (reference sequence). Here the CDR3 DNA reads TGTGCCAGCAGCGACGGGACAGGGCCGCAGTACTTC. Protein: CASSDGTGPQYF.

CDR3 in amino acids: CASSLPEAYEQYF. The CDR3 DNA is TGTGCCAGCAGTTTACCGGAGGCCTACGAGCAGTACTTC. The chain recombines TRBV28 with TRBJ2-5; possibly TRBD2 for D (5 bases). The DNA matches TRBJ2-7 better at its end, which makes the J call doubtful. CDR1 is MDHEN and CDR2 is SYDVKM in the germline V gene. The CDR3 totals 13 residues.

V usage is TRBV7-6 and J usage is TRBJ2-1; 7 bases match TRBD2. The germline V gene has CDR1 SGHVS and CDR2 FNYEAQ. V was pared by 0 bases and J by 8 bases, with 4 bases of the junction left unmatched. There are 14 residues in the CDR3. The CDR3 region is CASSLAPTSHEQFF. Here the CDR3 DNA reads TGTGCCAGCAGCTTAGCTCCGACTAGCCATGAGCAGTTCTTC.

This rearrangement joins TRBV7-9 to TRBJ2-5; D is undetermined. Matching the DNA end better, TRBJ2-7 makes the J call doubtful. Germline assignment: CDR1 SEHNR and CDR2 FQNEAQ (reference sequence). This CDR3 region has 13 residues. The CDR3 sequence is CASSLGQNYEQYF. The CDR3 region has the DNA TGTGCCAGCAGCTTAGGGCAGAACTACGAGCAGTACTTC.

The chain carries TRBV4-3 and TRBJ1-5, with TRBD1 matching 8 bases. In germline, CDR1 is LGHNA, CDR2 YSLEER. The CDR3 loop spans 18 amino acids. Trimming took 0 bases from V and 6 from J; bases not matched to a gene: 13. CDR3 bases: TGCGCCAGCAGCCAAGAAGTCGGACAGGGCGTTGTAGGTCAGCCCCAGCATTTT. It codes for CASSQEVGQGVVGQPQHF.

The V call is TRBV9, the J call TRBJ2-3; 7 nucleotides match TRBD2. The V and J ends lost 4 bases and 2 bases, in that order; junction bases with no gene match: 7. This CDR3 spans 15 amino acids. Looked up from germline, CDR1 is SGDLS and CDR2 is YYNGEE. The CDR3 here is CASSRDGTTTDTQYF. For the CDR3, the DNA is TGTGCCAGCAGCAGAGACGGGACTACCACAGATACGCAGTATTTT.

J is TRBJ2-5 and V is TRBV7-9; 8 nucleotides match TRBD2. The last part of the DNA fits TRBJ2-7 better; the J call may be wrong. Germline CDR1 and CDR2: SEHNR and FQNEAQ (reference sequence). The CDR3 is 14 amino acids. The CDR3 nucleotides are TGTGCCAGCAGCCCGGGACTAGGCTCCTACGAGCAGTACTTC. Translation: CASSPGLGSYEQYF.

V is TRBV4-3 and J is TRBJ1-3, with TRBD1 matching over 7 bases. The CDR3 loop spans 15 amino acids. The junction had 3 bases not matched to a gene; V was cut back by 0 bases and J by 4 bases. CDR1 LGHNA and CDR2 YSLEER come from the germline V gene. The CDR3 protein is CASSQETGHGNTIYF. The CDR3 coding sequence is TGCGCCAGCAGCCAAGAGACAGGGCACGGAAACACCATATATTTT.

This clone was seen a handful of times. V is TRBV4-1 and J is TRBJ2-5; no reliable D call. Looked up from germline, CDR1 is MGHRA and CDR2 is YSYEKL. CDR3 size: 15 residues. Trimming cost V 4 bases and J 1 base, with 13 bases left between them. CDR3 sequence: CASSRGVAVQETQYF. The CDR3 DNA reads as TGCGCCAGCAGCCGTGGGGTCGCTGTCCAAGAGACCCAGTACTTC.